This T cell receptor (beta chain) came from a study of blood T cell repertoires in COVID-19. Study overall: The samples span acute and convalescent COVID-19 from the United States, Italy and Spain.

In the authors' workflow: Reference gene primers were amplified, and this amplification served to estimate nucleated cell counts. Measured with immunoSEQ multiplex PCR; TCRdb has only the in-frame clones, and not every one. V and J calls and clone size are as listed in that table; D and trimming were resolved from the DNA. The sample carries under 150,000 clones, around 80% recorded once. CDR1 is SGHTA, CDR2 FQGNSA, per germline. V was pared by 5 bases and J by 2 bases, with 7 bases between. The CDR3 is made up of 12 amino acids. The sample comprised peripheral blood. The TCR comes from a man older than 75 with active or convalescent COVID-19. This chain uses TRBV7-2 with TRBJ2-7; D uncertain. Here the CDR3 DNA reads TGTGCCAGCAGCCCTATCACCTACGAGCAGTACTTC. This sequence encodes CASSPITYEQYF. The variable domain in full, completed from reference TRBV7-2 and TRBJ2-7, reads GAGVSQSPSNKVTEKGKDVELRCDPISGHTALYWYRQSLGQGLEFLIYFQGNSAPDKSGLPSDRFSAERTGGSVSTLTIQRTQQEDSAVYLCASSPITYEQYFGPGTRLTVT.